Listed here are 27 T cell receptor beta chains from one sample, sequenced in a study of T cell responses to AZD1222 COVID-19 vaccine (dated by TCRdb to about 2021). The method behind the library was the immunoSEQ multiplex PCR assay. Not all clones reach the TCRdb copy of this immuneACCESS table, which keeps in-frame sequences only. Checked studies attribute under half of the gap to unresolved V genes and leave the rest unexplained. This sample has about 35,000 clones in its table, and over 75% of those were observed once. Approximately 11% of the sample lies in the top ten. Per the publication, the time point label means: about 28 days (+/-7) after the second vaccine dose. Sequenced material: peripheral blood, taken 28 days after the second AZD1222 dose. The receptors come from an adult who received the AZD1222 COVID-19 vaccine.

The CDR3 sequence is CASSLETGDIDEQFF. The CDR3 DNA reads as TGCGCCAGCAGCTTGGAAACGGGAGACATCGATGAGCAGTTCTTC. This chain connects TRBV5-1 to TRBJ2-1; TRBD2 is a possible D gene (6 bases). Trimming cost V 0 bases and J 8 bases, with 15 bases left between them. Germline V gives CDR1 SGHRS, CDR2 YFSETQ. This CDR3 contains 15 residues.

The gene calls are TRBV11-2 and TRBJ1-2; 11 bases fit TRBD1. The junction had 5 bases not matched to a gene; V was cut back by 1 base and J by 4 bases. This CDR3 is 16 amino acids long. CDR1 is SGHAT and CDR2 is FQNNGV in the germline V gene. This CDR3 is CASSLVAGTGGYGYTF. CDR3 DNA sequence: TGTGCCAGCAGCTTAGTAGCCGGGACAGGGGGCTATGGCTACACCTTC.

The J gene is TRBJ1-6, the V gene TRBV5-1; D gene uncertain. In germline, CDR1 is SGHRS, CDR2 YFSETQ. Trimming shortened V by 0 bases and J by 0 bases, and 13 bases separated the two germline ends. There are 18 residues in the CDR3. CDR3 nucleotide sequence: TGCGCCAGCAGCTTGGCTGGAGACGTGAGCTCCTATAATTCACCCCTCCACTTT. Protein sequence: CASSLAGDVSSYNSPLHF.

The V and J genes are TRBV7-9 and TRBJ2-3; D is possibly TRBD2 (5 bases). The CDR3 is 16 residues long. The germline gives CDR1 SEHNR, CDR2 FQNEAQ (reference sequence). V lost 3 bases, J lost 4 bases, and 17 bases lay in between. CDR3 loop: CASSFLLVVGADTQYF. The DNA of the CDR3 is TGTGCCAGCAGCTTCCTACTAGTGGTCGGGGCAGATACGCAGTATTTT.

The chain has TRBV21-1 and TRBJ1-6. TRBV21-1 is a recognized pseudogene. The CDR3 spans 13 residues. The CDR3 nucleotides read TGTGCCAGCAGCATAAGGGACCGCGCGGTCCTCCACTTT. Encoded protein: CASSIRDRAVLHF.

This chain links TRBV7-9 with TRBJ2-3; tentative D call: TRBD2 (5 bases). The germline V gene encodes CDR1 SEHNR and CDR2 FQNEAQ (reference sequence). CDR3 length: 11 amino acids. V was shortened by 5 bases and J by 6 bases, with 6 bases between the two germline ends. The CDR3 here is CASSRRDTQYF. The CDR3 DNA reads as TGTGCCAGCAGCCGGAGGGATACGCAGTATTTT.

The chain combines TRBV6-5 with TRBJ2-7, with 7 nucleotides matching TRBD1. Unmatched junction bases numbered 15, after V lost 6 bases and J lost 7 bases. From germline, CDR1 is MNHEY and CDR2 SVGAGI. CDR3 length: 15 amino acids. The CDR3 region is CASRQGQTSSGEQYF. The CDR3 nucleotides read TGTGCCAGCAGGCAGGGACAGACCTCATCGGGAGAGCAGTACTTC.

The chain uses TRBV7-2 and TRBJ2-5; 8 bases are a match to TRBD2. J was trimmed by 6 bases and V by 5 bases; bases with no gene match: 8. Germline CDR1 SGHTA, CDR2 FQGNSA. This CDR3 has 14 amino acids. CDR3 in DNA: TGTGCCAGCAGCCCCGGACTAGCTGCGCAGACCCAGTACTTC. This gives the protein CASSPGLAAQTQYF.

The chain links TRBV2 to TRBJ2-3, with 9 bases identical to TRBD2. The CDR3 runs 14 residues. Per germline, CDR1 SNHLY and CDR2 FYNNEI. Losses at the gene ends were 0 bases for V and 14 bases for J; bases not matched to a gene: 9. The chain's CDR3 is CASSEALLAGLRYF. CDR3 nucleotides: TGTGCCAGCAGTGAAGCGCTTCTAGCGGGGTTAAGGTATTTT.

V and J are TRBV12-3 or TRBV12-4 and TRBJ1-1; no clear D. CDR3 size: 12 residues. V was pared by 8 bases and J by 1 base, with 8 bases between. CDR3 coding DNA: TGTGCCAGCCGCACAGAGAACACTGAAGCTTTCTTT. It yields the protein CASRTENTEAFF.

The V gene is TRBV7-9, the J gene TRBJ2-1; 9 nucleotides match TRBD2. J lost 4 bases, V lost 4 bases, and 11 bases had no gene match. The germline gives CDR1 SEHNR, CDR2 FQNEAQ (reference sequence). The CDR3 sequence is 17 residues long. DNA for the CDR3: TGTGCCAGCAGCTCATCTCGGCTAGCGGGGATTTACAATGAGCAGTTCTTC. Translating it yields CASSSSRLAGIYNEQFF.

This clone was picked up a small number of times. This chain uses TRBV30 with TRBJ1-6, with 8 positions matching TRBD1. The CDR3 length is 14 residues. Germline V gives CDR1 GTSNPN, CDR2 SVGIG (reference sequence). V trimming: 1 base; J trimming: 5 bases; junction bases outside the gene matches: 1. CDR3 DNA: TGTGCCTGGAGTGCGGGACAGGATAATTCACCCCTCCACTTT. It encodes CAWSAGQDNSPLHF.

The chain combines TRBV29-1 with TRBJ2-1; D remains ambiguous. In germline, CDR1 is SQVTM, CDR2 ANQGSEA. CDR3 length: 15 amino acids. The V end was cut by 3 bases, the J end by 0 bases, with 12 bases between. CDR3 sequence reads: CSVEGPISSYNEQFF. CDR3 DNA sequence: TGCAGCGTTGAGGGTCCTATTAGCTCCTACAATGAGCAGTTCTTC.

The J gene is TRBJ1-6, the V gene TRBV19; tentative D call: TRBD1 (6 bases). Trimming removed 6 bases at V and 7 bases at J, with 13 bases between. In germline, CDR1 is LNHDA, CDR2 SQIVND (reference sequence). The CDR3 runs 14 residues. Here the CDR3 reads CASSATGSNSPLHF. The CDR3 bases are TGTGCCAGTAGCGCGACAGGTAGCAATTCACCCCTCCACTTT.

This chain uses TRBV5-6 with TRBJ2-7; D is undetermined. Trimming cost V 0 bases and J 3 bases, with 10 bases left between them. The CDR3 contains 14 residues. Germline loops: CDR1 SGHDT, CDR2 YYEEEE. The CDR3 DNA reads as TGTGCCAGCAGCTTGGGATATGCACACTACGAGCAGTACTTC. The encoded protein is CASSLGYAHYEQYF.

The chain uses TRBV3-1 (or the pseudogene TRBV3-2) and TRBJ2-3; D not certain. The V gene's germline CDR1 is LGHDT and CDR2 YNNKEL (reference sequence). The CDR3 has 13 residues. Between the trimmed V and J ends, which lost 3 bases and 2 bases, there was a span of 6 bases. CDR3 coding DNA: TGTGCCAGCAGCCAGGTCAACACAGATACGCAGTATTTT. The encoded protein is CASSQVNTDTQYF.

V is TRBV9 and J is TRBJ2-3, with a weak D call TRBD2 (6 bases). The CDR3 sequence is 17 residues long. CDR1 and CDR2 from the germline V gene are SGDLS and YYNGEE. V lost 0 bases and J lost 1, with 15 bases in between. In DNA form, the CDR3 reads TGTGCCAGCAGCGTAGAGGAGGGCCGGGGTGGCACAGATACGCAGTATTTT. Translating it yields CASSVEEGRGGTDTQYF.

This chain connects TRBV7-9 to TRBJ2-1; TRBD1 matches at 10 bases. This CDR3 is built from 14 residues. Per germline, CDR1 SEHNR and CDR2 FQNEAQ (reference sequence). V gave up 5 bases and J gave up 8 bases; unmatched junction bases: 6. The CDR3 sequence is CASSPDRGRHEQFF. CDR3 nucleotides: TGTGCCAGCAGCCCAGACAGGGGGCGGCATGAGCAGTTCTTC.

This chain connects TRBV25-1 to TRBJ1-3, with no clear D. V was shortened by 10 bases and J by 0 bases, with 16 bases between the two germline ends. CDR1 is MGHDK, CDR2 SYGVNS, per germline. The CDR3 is 15 residues long. CDR3 amino acids: CATLDAGSSGNTIYF. As DNA, the CDR3 is TGTGCCACCCTGGACGCAGGATCCTCTGGAAACACCATATATTTT.

The chain is built from TRBV5-1 and TRBJ2-1; weak D call: TRBD1 (5 bases). The CDR3 consists of 15 residues. Trimming left V 2 bases short and J 9 bases short, with 18 bases between. Germline CDR1 reads SGHRS; CDR2 reads YFSETQ. CDR3 in DNA: TGCGCCAGCAGCTTCGGCGGCGCCCCGCAGGGTGAGCAGTTCTTC. Amino acid sequence: CASSFGGAPQGEQFF.

In its sample, this clone was seen a few times. The V call is TRBV15, the J call TRBJ1-1; D ambiguous. In germline, CDR1 is LNHNV, CDR2 YYDKDF (reference sequence). V shed 8 bases and J shed 1 base, with 14 bases lying between them. The CDR3 has 14 residues. The CDR3 loop reads CATRFGLTNTEAFF. The CDR3 DNA is TGTGCCACCCGGTTCGGGTTGACGAACACTGAAGCTTTCTTT.

The rearrangement links TRBV5-4 to TRBJ2-5, with D possibly being TRBD1 (5 bases). CDR3 length: 13 amino acids. CDR1 SGHNT and CDR2 YYREEE come from the germline V gene (reference sequence). V shed 1 base and J shed 3 bases, with 7 bases lying between them. The CDR3 loop is CASSLSREETQYF. In nucleotides, the CDR3 is TGTGCCAGCAGCTTGAGCAGGGAAGAGACCCAGTACTTC. The full variable domain, rest sourced from reference TRBV5-4 and TRBJ2-5, is ETGVTQSPTHLIKTRGQQVTLRCSSQSGHNTVSWYQQALGQGPQFIFQYYREEENGRGNFPPRFSGLQFPNYSSELNVNALELDDSALYLCASSLSREETQYFGPGTRLLVL.

This clone was picked up a small number of times. The chain is built from TRBV18 and TRBJ2-7, with D perhaps given as TRBD1 or TRBD2 (5 bases each). The CDR3 totals 14 residues. Germline V gene lookup returns CDR1 KGHSH and CDR2 LQKENI. V was pared by 3 bases and J by 0 bases, with 9 bases between. The CDR3: CASSPGDTSYEQYF. CDR3 bases: TGTGCCAGCTCACCGGGGGATACCTCCTACGAGCAGTACTTC.

A few counts support this clone. This chain connects TRBV27 to TRBJ2-7, with a weak D call TRBD1 (6 bases). Germline loops: CDR1 MNHEY, CDR2 SMNVEV (reference sequence). The ends were cut back, 2 bases at V and 0 bases at J, with 8 bases in the middle. The CDR3 length is 14 residues. CDR3 DNA: TGTGCCAGCAGTTTACAGGGGCCCTCCTACGAGCAGTACTTC. Protein sequence: CASSLQGPSYEQYF.

The V call is TRBV5-1, the J call TRBJ2-2; D remains ambiguous. V lost 6 bases, J lost 0 bases, and 15 bases lay in between. Germline CDR1 reads SGHRS; CDR2 reads YFSETQ. The CDR3 is 16 amino acids. CDR3 sequence reads: CASTSGPFANTGELFF. The DNA of the CDR3 is TGCGCCAGCACCTCCGGGCCGTTCGCGAACACCGGGGAGCTGTTTTTT.

The V call is TRBV5-6, the J call TRBJ1-1; D gene unclear. Germline V lookup: CDR1 SGHDT, CDR2 YYEEEE. This CDR3 is built from 13 residues. V dropped 3 bases and J dropped 1 base, with 7 bases sitting between them. The CDR3 loop is CASSWRPNTEAFF. CDR3 bases: TGTGCCAGCAGCTGGAGGCCGAACACTGAAGCTTTCTTT. Together with reference TRBV5-6 and TRBJ1-1, the CDR3 gives the full variable domain: DAGVTQSPTHLIKTRGQQVTLRCSPKSGHDTVSWYQQALGQGPQFIFQYYEEEERQRGNFPDRFSGHQFPNYSSELNVNALLLGDSALYLCASSWRPNTEAFFGQGTRLTVV.

J is TRBJ1-5 and V is TRBV2, with D unresolved. V dropped 4 bases and J dropped 1 base, with 8 bases sitting between them. The V gene's germline CDR1 is SNHLY and CDR2 FYNNEI. The CDR3 has 14 residues. CDR3 DNA sequence: TGTGCCAGCAGTGTCGGTAGAAGCAATCAGCCCCAGCATTTT. This sequence encodes CASSVGRSNQPQHF.